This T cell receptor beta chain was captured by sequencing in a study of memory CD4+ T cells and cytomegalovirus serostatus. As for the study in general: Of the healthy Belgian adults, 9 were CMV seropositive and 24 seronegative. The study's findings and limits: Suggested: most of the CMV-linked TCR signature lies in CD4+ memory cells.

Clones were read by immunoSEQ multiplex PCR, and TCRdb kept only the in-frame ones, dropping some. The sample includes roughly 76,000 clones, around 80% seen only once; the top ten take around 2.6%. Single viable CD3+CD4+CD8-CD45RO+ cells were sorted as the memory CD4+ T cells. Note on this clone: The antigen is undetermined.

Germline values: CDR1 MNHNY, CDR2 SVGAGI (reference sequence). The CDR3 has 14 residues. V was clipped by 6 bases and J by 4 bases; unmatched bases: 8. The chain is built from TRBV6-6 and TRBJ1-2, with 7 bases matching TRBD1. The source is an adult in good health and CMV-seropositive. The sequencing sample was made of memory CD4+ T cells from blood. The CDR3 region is CASRYTGVTYGYTF. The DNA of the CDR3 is TGTGCCAGCAGGTATACAGGGGTCACCTATGGCTACACCTTC.